These 7 T cell receptor beta chains came from one sample sequenced in a study of blood T cell repertoires in COVID-19 (dated by TCRdb to the early 2020s). The library was produced with the immunoSEQ multiplex PCR assay. What TCRdb holds here is the immuneACCESS table cut down to in-frame rearrangements. Part of the clones is not present; checked against another copy, under half of the missing clones reflect an unresolved V gene, and the others are unexplained. The sample records over 200,000 clones, around four fifths of which are singletons. The ten largest clonotypes hold approximately 30% of the sample. Source material: peripheral blood. The receptors were gathered from a man aged 35-49 years with acute or convalescent COVID-19.

The chain employs TRBV27 and TRBJ1-5; possible D gene TRBD1, 6 bases. V was trimmed by 2 bases and J by 6 bases, leaving 23 bases between them. This CDR3 region has 18 residues. Germline assignment: CDR1 MNHEY and CDR2 SMNVEV (reference sequence). CDR3: CASSLRGNRDNGFQPQHF. In nucleotides, the CDR3 is TGTGCCAGCAGTTTAAGGGGGAACCGGGACAACGGCTTTCAGCCCCAGCATTTT.

This chain connects TRBV19 to TRBJ2-1; TRBD2 matches at 7 bases. Trimming took 8 bases from V and 7 from J; bases not matched to a gene: 11. The CDR3 is 14 residues long. Germline CDR1 is LNHDA and CDR2 is SQIVND (reference sequence). As DNA, the CDR3 is TGTGCCAGTTGGTCGGGGGAGGGGTGGAATGAGCAGTTCTTC. It translates to CASWSGEGWNEQFF.

CDR3 protein: CASSQDWAGTSGNTIYF. The CDR3 bases are TGCGCCAGCAGCCAAGATTGGGCAGGAACCTCTGGAAACACCATATATTTT. The rearrangement joins TRBV4-1 to TRBJ1-3; D is unclear. Per germline, CDR1 MGHRA and CDR2 YSYEKL. The CDR3 spans 17 residues. Deletions cut 0 bases from V and 0 bases from J, with 12 bases between.

A single count supports this clone. The V and J genes are TRBV7-2 and TRBJ1-4; 8 bases are shared with TRBD1. The germline V gene encodes CDR1 SGHTA and CDR2 FQGNSA. The CDR3 is made up of 14 amino acids. Trimming cost V 5 bases and J 7 bases; bases outside gene matches: 6. In DNA form, the CDR3 reads TGTGCCAGCAGCGCCGACAGGGGCCCTGAAAAACTGTTTTTT. Protein: CASSADRGPEKLFF.

The gene calls are TRBV7-9 and TRBJ2-5; 7 nucleotides align to TRBD2. Trimming cost V 6 bases and J 0 bases; bases outside gene matches: 7. The CDR3 covers 15 residues. Germline V gene sequence: CDR1 SEHNR, CDR2 FQNEAQ (reference sequence). CDR3 sequence (DNA): TGTGCCAGCAGTGGGCTAGCGGATTACCAAGAGACCCAGTACTTC. It translates to CASSGLADYQETQYF.

The rearrangement joins TRBV9 to TRBJ2-5; a possible D gene is TRBD1 (5 bases). The V gene lost 4 bases and the J gene lost 1 base, with 17 bases spanning the gap. This CDR3 spans 16 amino acids. Germline V gene lookup returns CDR1 SGDLS and CDR2 YYNGEE. For the CDR3, the DNA is TGTGCCAGCAGCACGCGCCCCAGGGCCCCCCAAGAGACCCAGTACTTC. It encodes CASSTRPRAPQETQYF. The whole variable domain, filled in from reference TRBV9 and TRBJ2-5, reads DSGVTQTPKHLITATGQRVTLRCSPRSGDLSVYWYQQSLDQGLQFLIQYYNGEERAKGNILERFSAQQFPDLHSELNLSSLELGDSALYFCASSTRPRAPQETQYFGPGTRLLVL.

This clone turned up a few times. The chain couples TRBV29-1 to TRBJ2-1; D not certain. Germline V lookup: CDR1 SQVTM, CDR2 ANQGSEA. This CDR3 spans 14 amino acids. V lost 4 bases to trimming and J lost 5 bases, with 15 bases between them. CDR3 amino acids: CSVASMAVHNEQFF. The CDR3 DNA follows: TGCAGCGTTGCCAGTATGGCAGTTCACAATGAGCAGTTCTTC.